These 22 T cell receptor beta chains originate from one sample sequenced in a study of cytomegalovirus exposure and HLA in healthy donors. Assay: immunoSEQ multiplex PCR; the TCRdb copy retains only in-frame clones and omits some. This sample has 150,000 to 200,000 clones, with roughly 77% found just once. Material: PBMCs. All receptors derive from a woman in her twenties or thirties in good health and CMV-seronegative.

J is TRBJ2-6 and V is TRBV19, with 7 bases identical to TRBD1. CDR3 size: 18 residues. With 0 bases clipped from V and 0 bases from J, the junction kept 5 bases outside the gene matches. Looked up from germline, CDR1 is LNHDA and CDR2 is SQIVND (reference sequence). The CDR3 loop is CASSIDTGVNSGANVLTF. The CDR3 coding sequence is TGTGCCAGTAGTATAGATACAGGGGTGAACTCTGGGGCCAACGTCCTGACTTTC.

The chain is built from TRBV7-3 and TRBJ1-2; D might be TRBD1 (5 bases). The CDR3 length is 15 residues. Germline lookup yields CDR1 SGHTA and CDR2 FQGTGA. V was cut by 5 bases and J by 2 bases, with 15 bases left in between. The CDR3 nucleotides are TGTGCCAGCAGCCCCAGACCGGGGGAGAACTATGGCTACACCTTC. Translating it yields CASSPRPGENYGYTF.

At least ten counts were recorded for this clone. The gene calls are TRBV7-9 and TRBJ1-1; 8 nucleotides match TRBD1. Germline trimming cut 5 bases from V and 1 base from J; bases unmatched to any gene: 18. This CDR3 contains 19 residues. CDR1 is SEHNR, CDR2 FQNEAQ, per germline (reference sequence). CDR3 DNA sequence: TGTGCCAGCAGCCCGCGACAGGGGTTAGGAGTAGGAGAGAACACTGAAGCTTTCTTT. Its translation is CASSPRQGLGVGENTEAFF. The full variable domain, rest sourced from reference TRBV7-9 and TRBJ1-1, is DTGVSQNPRHKITKRGQNVTFRCDPISEHNRLYWYRQTLGQGPEFLTYFQNEAQLEKSRLLSDRFSAERPKGSFSTLEIQRTEQGDSAMYLCASSPRQGLGVGENTEAFFGQGTRLTVV.

This sequence joins TRBV27 and TRBJ2-7; 7 positions match TRBD1. Trimming took 4 bases from V and 3 from J; bases not matched to a gene: 9. The CDR3 covers 15 residues. Germline V CDR1 and CDR2: MNHEY, SMNVEV (reference sequence). The CDR3 DNA follows: TGTGCCAGCAGTTCCCCCGGGACAGCCCTCTACGAGCAGTACTTC. It codes for CASSSPGTALYEQYF.

CDR3 region: CASSLYLGASGGYTF. CDR3 DNA: TGCGCCAGCAGCTTGTATCTGGGGGCATCGGGCGGCTACACCTTC. This chain links TRBV5-1 with TRBJ1-2, with D perhaps TRBD1 (6 bases). Germline CDR1 and CDR2: SGHRS and YFSETQ. The CDR3 has 15 amino acids. V was cut by 1 base and J by 8 bases, with 18 bases left in between.

J is TRBJ1-6 and V is TRBV30, with D unclear. The CDR3 length is 16 residues. The V and J ends lost 2 bases and 2 bases respectively, with 13 bases between them. Germline CDR1 GTSNPN, CDR2 SVGIG (reference sequence). The CDR3 coding sequence is TGTGCCTGGAGTCACAGACCGTCCCCCTATAATTCACCCCTCCACTTT. Translation gives CAWSHRPSPYNSPLHF.

The CDR3 sequence: CASTSGKAYEQYF. Here the CDR3 DNA reads TGTGCCAGCACGTCGGGTAAAGCCTACGAGCAGTACTTC. V and J are TRBV9 and TRBJ2-7, with D uncertain. Trimming shortened V by 6 bases and J by 2 bases, and 12 bases separated the two germline ends. This CDR3 contains 13 residues. Looked up from germline, CDR1 is SGDLS and CDR2 is YYNGEE.

This chain joins TRBV5-1 and TRBJ2-7; TRBD2 matches 9 bases. CDR3 length: 16 amino acids. V lost 0 bases and J lost 0; bases outside the gene matches: 4. CDR1 and CDR2 (germline): SGHRS, YFSETQ. In nucleotides, the CDR3 is TGCGCCAGCAGCTTGGGGCCTAGCGGGATCTCCTACGAGCAGTACTTC. It is translated as CASSLGPSGISYEQYF.

This clone was detected only a few times. The genes are TRBV2 and TRBJ1-5; TRBD1 is a possible D gene (5 bases). The germline CDR1 and CDR2 sequences are SNHLY and FYNNEI. V lost 2 bases and J lost 4, with 9 bases in between. This CDR3 region has 14 residues. This chain's CDR3 is CASSEQGGNQPQHF. The CDR3 DNA reads TGTGCCAGCAGTGAACAGGGCGGAAATCAGCCCCAGCATTTT.

The V gene is TRBV30, the J gene TRBJ1-1; the match to TRBD1 covers 7 bases. CDR1 is GTSNPN, CDR2 SVGIG, per germline (reference sequence). J gave up 2 bases and V 6 bases, and 9 bases lay outside the gene matches. The CDR3 runs to 14 residues. The CDR3 region has the DNA TGTGCCTGCCCGTCAGGGGGAACCAACACTGAAGCTTTCTTT. Protein: CACPSGGTNTEAFF.

The count of this clone is one. The chain couples TRBV5-1 to TRBJ2-2; TRBD1 matches at 9 bases. J gave up 4 bases and V 1 base, and 8 bases lay outside the gene matches. CDR3 size: 17 residues. Per the germline V gene, CDR1 is SGHRS and CDR2 is YFSETQ. For the CDR3, the DNA is TGCGCCAGCAGCTTGTTGGACAGGGGTTTTGTCACCGGGGAGCTGTTTTTT. As protein: CASSLLDRGFVTGELFF.

V gene TRBV5-4 combines with J gene TRBJ1-1; 7 nucleotides match TRBD1. The germline V gene has CDR1 SGHNT and CDR2 YYREEE (reference sequence). There are 14 residues in the CDR3. The V segment lost 3 bases and the J segment 4 bases; nucleotides outside the gene matches: 6. The CDR3 coding sequence is TGTGCCAGCAGCTCGGGACAGATCCCCACTGAAGCTTTCTTT. Translated: CASSSGQIPTEAFF.

The rearrangement uses TRBV13 and TRBJ1-3; D is perhaps TRBD1 (5 bases). This CDR3 is 14 amino acids long. CDR1 PRHDT and CDR2 FYEKMQ come from the germline V gene (reference sequence). V dropped 1 base and J dropped 2 bases, with 6 bases sitting between them. CDR3 sequence (DNA): TGTGCCAGCAGCTTAGCACAGGCTGGAAACACCATATATTTT. It encodes CASSLAQAGNTIYF.

This clone has just a few counts. The chain employs TRBV10-1 and TRBJ2-2, with 10 bases that match TRBD2. The germline V gene encodes CDR1 WNHNN and CDR2 SYGVQD (reference sequence). Trimming took 2 bases from V and 7 from J; bases not matched to a gene: 4. The CDR3 covers 15 residues. The CDR3 DNA reads as TGCGCCAGCAGTGAGGGGACTAGCGTTGGCGGGGAGCTGTTTTTT. Amino acids: CASSEGTSVGGELFF.

The V call is TRBV19, the J call TRBJ2-1; the D gene is possibly TRBD2 (5 bases). Per the germline V gene, CDR1 is LNHDA and CDR2 is SQIVND (reference sequence). The CDR3 consists of 18 residues. V dropped 3 bases and J dropped 0 bases, with 18 bases sitting between them. In DNA, the CDR3 is TGTGCCAGTAGTATTTGGGAGAGCAGCCCGAGCTCCTACAATGAGCAGTTCTTC. It yields the protein CASSIWESSPSSYNEQFF.

The gene calls are TRBV6-1 and TRBJ1-4; 8 bases agree with TRBD1. Trimming at V came to 11 bases and at J to 3 bases, leaving 8 bases not matched to a gene. The germline CDR1 and CDR2 sequences are MNHNS and SASEGT. CDR3 length: 14 residues. The CDR3 protein is CASRQGRANEKLFF. The CDR3 DNA reads TGTGCCTCACGACAGGGGCGGGCTAATGAAAAACTGTTTTTT.

This clone was seen a few times. J is TRBJ1-1 and V is TRBV27; 9 nucleotides align to TRBD1. The CDR3 covers 13 residues. Per germline, CDR1 MNHEY and CDR2 SMNVEV (reference sequence). V was clipped by 4 bases and J by 10 bases; unmatched bases: 7. CDR3 loop: CASSYSLQGAAFF. In nucleotides, the CDR3 is TGTGCCAGCAGTTATTCCCTACAGGGGGCAGCTTTCTTT.

This clone appeared a few times. The CDR3 protein is CAISDTGTPFYEQYF. CDR3 nucleotides: TGTGCCATCAGTGATACCGGGACACCCTTCTACGAGCAGTACTTC. The V call is TRBV10-3, the J call TRBJ2-7; D possibly corresponds to TRBD1 (6 bases). CDR1 and CDR2 from the germline V gene are ENHRY and SYGVKD. V dropped 3 bases and J dropped 3 bases, with 15 bases sitting between them. The CDR3 covers 15 residues.

The chain joins TRBV6-6 to TRBJ1-2; 9 bases fit TRBD1. The CDR3 has 13 amino acids. V shed 10 bases, J shed 1 base, and the junction held 4 bases outside the gene matches. CDR1 is MNHNY, CDR2 SVGAGI, per germline (reference sequence). The CDR3 region has the DNA TGTGCCATAGGGACAGGGAATAACTATGGCTACACCTTC. It specifies CAIGTGNNYGYTF.

This rearrangement joins TRBV28 to TRBJ1-2; D call uncertain. Trimming stripped 4 bases from V and 4 bases from J, with 7 bases between. The germline V gene has CDR1 MDHEN and CDR2 SYDVKM. The CDR3 spans 12 residues. CDR3 nucleotide sequence: TGTGCCAGCAGTTACCCGGGCTATGGCTACACCTTC. Its translation: CASSYPGYGYTF.

The V call is TRBV28, the J call TRBJ2-2, with 7 nucleotides matching TRBD2. V lost 2 bases and J lost 1; bases outside the gene matches: 1. Germline CDR1 is MDHEN and CDR2 is SYDVKM. This CDR3 is 15 amino acids long. CDR3 DNA: TGTGCCAGCAGTTTAGTAGCGGGGAACACCGGGGAGCTGTTTTTT. Translation: CASSLVAGNTGELFF. Full variable domain (outside the CDR3, taken from reference TRBV28 and TRBJ2-2): DVKVTQSSRYLVKRTGEKVFLECVQDMDHENMFWYRQDPGLGLRLIYFSYDVKMKEKGDIPEGYSVSREKKERFSLILESASTNQTSMYLCASSLVAGNTGELFFGEGSRLTVL.

This chain joins TRBV7-7 and TRBJ2-1; TRBD2 is a possible D gene (6 bases). CDR1 is SSHAT, CDR2 FNYEAQ, per germline (reference sequence). The ends were cut back, 4 bases at V and 6 bases at J, with 16 bases in the middle. CDR3 length equals 15 residues. CDR3 residues: CASSSTSLGFNEQFF. The DNA for the CDR3 is TGTGCCAGCAGCTCGACTAGTCTCGGGTTCAATGAGCAGTTCTTC.